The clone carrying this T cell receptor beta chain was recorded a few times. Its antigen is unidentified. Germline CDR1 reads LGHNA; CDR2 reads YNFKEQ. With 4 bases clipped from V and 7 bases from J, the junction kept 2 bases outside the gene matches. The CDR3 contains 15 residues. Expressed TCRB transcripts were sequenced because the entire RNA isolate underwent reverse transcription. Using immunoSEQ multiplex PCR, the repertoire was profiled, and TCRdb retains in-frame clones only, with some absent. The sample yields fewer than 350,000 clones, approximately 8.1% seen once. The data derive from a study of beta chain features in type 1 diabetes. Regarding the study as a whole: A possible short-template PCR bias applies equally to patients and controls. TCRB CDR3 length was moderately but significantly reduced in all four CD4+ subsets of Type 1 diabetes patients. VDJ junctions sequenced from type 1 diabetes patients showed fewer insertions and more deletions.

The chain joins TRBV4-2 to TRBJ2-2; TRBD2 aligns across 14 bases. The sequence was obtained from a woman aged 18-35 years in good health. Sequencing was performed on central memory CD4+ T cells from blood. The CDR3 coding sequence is TGTGCCAGCAGCCGAGGGACTAGCGGGAGCGGGGAGCTGTTTTTT. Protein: CASSRGTSGSGELFF.